One and the same sample provided the 16 T cell receptor beta chains below, sequenced in a study of shared clonotypes between healthy human individuals. Measured with immunoSEQ multiplex PCR; TCRdb has only the in-frame clones, and not every one. The sample shows some 510,000 clones, more than 65% of them seen only once. Sequencing was performed on PBMCs. The origin of the receptors is a woman in her forties in good health. Some clones in this sample may be carry-over from other donors' samples.

This rearrangement joins TRBV28 to TRBJ2-7; D remains unclear. The ends were cut back, 5 bases at V and 3 bases at J, with 17 bases in the middle. The CDR3 is 15 residues long. Germline assignment: CDR1 MDHEN and CDR2 SYDVKM. CDR3 DNA: TGTGCCAGCAGTCCCCTAGGGAAGGCGATCTACGAGCAGTACTTC. This codes for CASSPLGKAIYEQYF.

The chain employs TRBV18 and TRBJ1-4, with 9 bases identical to TRBD1. The trim removed 6 bases at V and 8 bases at J, leaving 13 bases unmatched. Germline values: CDR1 KGHSH, CDR2 LQKENI. The CDR3 covers 16 residues. The CDR3 bases are TGTGCCAGCTCGGGGGACAGGGAGAGATCCATAGAAAAACTGTTTTTT. Translated, it gives CASSGDRERSIEKLFF.

The V gene is TRBV5-4, the J gene TRBJ2-2; TRBD2 matches 10 bases. With V trimmed by 0 bases and J by 7 bases, 6 bases remained unmatched. Germline values: CDR1 SGHNT, CDR2 YYREEE (reference sequence). The CDR3 runs 16 residues. The CDR3 coding sequence is TGTGCCAGCAGCTTGGATCTAGCGGGAGCGAGCGGGGAGCTGTTTTTT. It encodes CASSLDLAGASGELFF.

J is TRBJ2-2 and V is TRBV18; D is perhaps TRBD2 (6 bases). Trimming shortened V by 3 bases and J by 6 bases, and 29 bases separated the two germline ends. CDR1 is KGHSH, CDR2 LQKENI, per germline. CDR3 length equals 20 residues. CDR3 sequence (DNA): TGTGCCAGCTCACCGAGCCCGGTCCATCTCCGGCGGGATACAGCCGGGGAGCTGTTTTTT. This codes for CASSPSPVHLRRDTAGELFF.

The V call is TRBV6-5, the J call TRBJ2-1; D might be TRBD2 (5 bases). The V and J ends lost 6 bases and 4 bases respectively, with 10 bases between them. CDR3 size: 13 residues. Per the germline V gene, CDR1 is MNHEY and CDR2 is SVGAGI. CDR3: CASSGKFYNEQFF. In DNA form, the CDR3 reads TGTGCCAGCAGCGGGAAGTTTTACAATGAGCAGTTCTTC.

The chain carries TRBV19 and TRBJ1-4; tentatively, D is TRBD1 (5 bases). The germline V gene encodes CDR1 LNHDA and CDR2 SQIVND (reference sequence). The CDR3 spans 15 residues. The ends were cut back, 4 bases at V and 6 bases at J, with 15 bases in the middle. The DNA of the CDR3 is TGTGCCAGTAGTAACTGGGGCAGGTTGGATGAAAAACTGTTTTTT. This gives the protein CASSNWGRLDEKLFF. The full variable domain, its missing parts supplied by reference TRBV19 and TRBJ1-4, is DGGITQSPKYLFRKEGQNVTLSCEQNLNHDAMYWYRQDPGQGLRLIYYSQIVNDFQKGDIAEGYSVSREKKESFPLTVTSAQKNPTAFYLCASSNWGRLDEKLFFGSGTQLSVL.

The gene calls are TRBV6-4 and TRBJ2-1, with 7 bases matching TRBD2. The CDR3 extends over 16 amino acids. V shed 3 bases, J shed 8 bases, and the junction held 13 bases outside the gene matches. Germline CDR1 MRHNA, CDR2 SNTAGT. CDR3 sequence (DNA): TGTGCCAGCAGTGAGACGGCGGGAGATGCTAGCTATGAGCAGTTCTTC. The encoded protein is CASSETAGDASYEQFF.

This chain joins TRBV25-1 and TRBJ2-3; 11 bases map to TRBD2. Looked up from germline, CDR1 is MGHDK and CDR2 is SYGVNS. CDR3 length: 14 amino acids. V lost 4 bases to trimming and J lost 3 bases; unmatched junction nucleotides: 0. CDR3 coding DNA: TGTGCCAGCAGTGGGACTAGCGGGACAGATACGCAGTATTTT. Protein sequence: CASSGTSGTDTQYF. Complete variable domain (other parts from reference TRBV25-1 and TRBJ2-3): EADIYQTPRYLVIGTGKKITLECSQTMGHDKMYWYQQDPGMELHLIHYSYGVNSTEKGDLSSESTVSRIRTEHFPLTLESARPSHTSQYLCASSGTSGTDTQYFGPGTRLTVL.

This chain uses TRBV6-1 with TRBJ1-1; no firm D call. Germline V CDR1 and CDR2: MNHNS, SASEGT. V was clipped by 1 base and J by 1 base, with 7 bases between them. This CDR3 is built from 14 residues. The CDR3 coding sequence is TGTGCCAGCAGTGAAGAAAGGTGGAACACTGAAGCTTTCTTT. This encodes CASSEERWNTEAFF.

The rearrangement uses TRBV4-3 and TRBJ2-1; 7 bases match TRBD2. The CDR3 extends over 14 amino acids. Unmatched junction bases numbered 8, after V lost 3 bases and J lost 9 bases. Germline V gene sequence: CDR1 LGHNA, CDR2 YSLEER. The chain's CDR3 is CASSHSSGGPEQFF. The CDR3 bases are TGCGCCAGCAGCCACTCTAGCGGTGGTCCTGAGCAGTTCTTC.

The V gene is TRBV5-1, the J gene TRBJ2-7; 8 nucleotides line up with TRBD1. J was trimmed by 2 bases and V by 0 bases; bases with no gene match: 4. CDR1 SGHRS and CDR2 YFSETQ come from the germline V gene. The CDR3 extends over 15 amino acids. CDR3: CASSLGQGSPYEQYF. CDR3 bases: TGCGCCAGCAGCTTGGGACAGGGGAGCCCCTACGAGCAGTACTTC.

The chain joins TRBV19 to TRBJ2-1, with D perhaps assigned TRBD1 or TRBD2 (5 bases each). This CDR3 spans 15 amino acids. V was pared by 3 bases and J by 5 bases, with 14 bases between. CDR1 and CDR2 (germline): LNHDA, SQIVND (reference sequence). The CDR3, as DNA: TGTGCCAGTAGTATCGGGACCGAAGATCACAATGAGCAGTTCTTC. Encoded protein: CASSIGTEDHNEQFF.

The V gene is TRBV7-8, the J gene TRBJ2-1, with 7 bases matching TRBD1. Germline values: CDR1 SGHVS, CDR2 FQNEAQ. V lost 5 bases to trimming and J lost 5 bases; unmatched junction nucleotides: 3. The CDR3 is made up of 13 amino acids. CDR3 sequence reads: CASSPGQDNEQFF. CDR3 sequence (DNA): TGTGCCAGCAGCCCTGGACAGGACAATGAGCAGTTCTTC. Looking up the rest from reference TRBV7-8 and TRBJ2-1 gives the full variable domain: GAGVSQSPRYKVAKRGQDVALRCDPISGHVSLFWYQQALGQGPEFLTYFQNEAQLDKSGLPSDRFFAERPEGSVSTLKIQRTQQEDSAVYLCASSPGQDNEQFFGPGTRLTVL.

The rearrangement links TRBV6-1 to TRBJ2-7; D perhaps matches TRBD1 (5 bases). CDR1 is MNHNS and CDR2 is SASEGT in the germline V gene. The CDR3 is 12 amino acids. Deletions cut 5 bases from V and 2 bases from J, with 7 bases between. The CDR3 reads CASSPGPYEQYF. CDR3 in DNA: TGTGCCAGCAGTCCAGGGCCCTACGAGCAGTACTTC.

The V gene is TRBV5-5, the J gene TRBJ2-7; the match to TRBD2 covers 13 bases. With V trimmed by 3 bases and J by 2 bases, 8 bases remained unmatched. Germline V gene sequence: CDR1 SGHKS, CDR2 YYEKEE (reference sequence). The CDR3 contains 17 residues. In nucleotides, the CDR3 is TGTGCCAGCAGCTCTACTCCAGGACTAGCGGGAGCCTACGAGCAGTACTTC. Translating it yields CASSSTPGLAGAYEQYF.

The V and J genes are TRBV30 and TRBJ2-2, with a weak D call TRBD2 (5 bases). V gave up 4 bases and J gave up 6 bases, with 12 bases separating them. Germline CDR1 is GTSNPN and CDR2 is SVGIG (reference sequence). The CDR3 has 13 residues. Written as DNA, the CDR3 is TGTGCCTGGAAGGCTAGCTATCCCGGGGAGCTGTTTTTT. Translated, it gives CAWKASYPGELFF.